The sequence of this T cell receptor beta chain was determined in a study of cytomegalovirus exposure and HLA in healthy donors. The germline V and J ends were trimmed by 7 bases and 6 bases, with 9 bases remaining between them. CDR3 size: 11 residues. Vbeta (60) and Jbeta (13) primers were used in the PCR. Here immunoSEQ multiplex PCR was the method, and the copy in TCRdb shows in-frame clones only, minus some. The sample includes about 150,000 clones, around 75% of them seen just once. General study results and limits: One variant, a missense change in DCLRE1C, was linked in a later analysis to TCR beta V- and J-gene trimming. Through in vitro validation, a few CMV-associated chains were shown to be specific for CMV antigens. Cytomegalovirus status was reportedly diagnosed by the classifier with high sensitivity and specificity. When a later analysis was performed, an Asian-associated ancestry cluster reportedly had fewer N-insertions than the roughly 670-donor mean.

Details on this clone: Its antigen is not identified.

The V and J genes are TRBV23-1 and TRBJ2-5, with a weak D call TRBD2 (5 bases). TRBV23-1 is an ORF; its function is uncertain. This receptor was obtained from a man aged 18 to 30 in good health and CMV-seronegative. The sample was PBMCs. CDR3 DNA sequence: TGCGCCAGCAACCCGGGGAAGACCCAGTACTTC. Protein sequence: CASNPGKTQYF.